The 4 T cell receptor beta chains below come from one sample, sequenced in a study of blood T cells in healthy people across ages. A J-beta primer mix and a sample-barcoded 5' primer were used in a second PCR of roughly 6 to 11 cycles. TCRdb called the 5' RACE reads again in MiXCR, with one record for every CDR3 protein. This table holds roughly 2 million distinct CDR3 sequences, 49% found once. The source material was blood. The receptors stem from a woman aged 40 to 50 in good health.

This clonotype was picked up one time. The chain joins TRBV20-1 to TRBJ1-2; possible D gene TRBD1, 5 bases. V was pared by 5 bases and J by 10 bases, with 8 bases between. The V gene's germline CDR1 is DFQATT and CDR2 SNEGSKA (reference sequence). The CDR3 runs to 9 residues. In nucleotides, the CDR3 is TGCAGTGCTGGGGGAGACTACACCTTC. Encoded protein: CSAGGDYTF.

The chain has TRBV7-3 and TRBJ2-2; tentatively, D is TRBD2 (6 bases). CDR3 length equals 14 residues. The germline CDR1 and CDR2 sequences are SGHTA and FQGTGA. V was clipped by 5 bases and J by 9 bases, with 16 bases between them. CDR3 amino acids: CASSLGEETRELFF. The CDR3 nucleotides are TGTGCCAGCAGCCTAGGGGAGGAAACTCGGGAGCTGTTTTTT. The full variable domain, rest sourced from reference TRBV7-3 and TRBJ2-2, is GAGVSQTPSNKVTEKGKYVELRCDPISGHTALYWYRQSLGQGPEFLIYFQGTGAADDSGLPNDRFFAVRPEGSVSTLKIQRTERGDSAVYLCASSLGEETRELFFGEGSRLTVL.

The rearrangement uses TRBV5-6 and TRBJ1-2; D not resolved. The germline gives CDR1 SGHDT, CDR2 YYEEEE. This CDR3 is built from 13 residues. The ends were cut back, 4 bases at V and 5 bases at J, with 12 bases in the middle. This CDR3 reads CASSSEPPYGYTF. CDR3 DNA: TGTGCCAGCAGCAGTGAACCACCTTATGGCTACACCTTC.

The rearrangement links TRBV10-3 to TRBJ2-3; D remains ambiguous. This CDR3 has 15 residues. The V and J ends lost 2 bases and 0 bases respectively, with 9 bases between them. Per the germline V gene, CDR1 is ENHRY and CDR2 is SYGVKD. This chain's CDR3 is CAISEGVLSTDTQYF. The CDR3 bases are TGTGCCATCAGTGAGGGGGTGCTTAGCACAGATACGCAGTATTTT.